The source of this T cell receptor (beta chain) is a study of control samples from healthy donors and cancer patients (TCRdb year 2020). Libraries were built with the immunoSEQ multiplex PCR assay. TCRdb mirrors the immuneACCESS table, restricted to in-frame sequences. Some clones are absent from its copies; in checked studies, under half trace to an unresolved V gene, and the reason for the others is unknown. This sample has about 120,000 clones in its table, and approximately 93% of those were observed once. The ten largest clones add up to about 7.2% of the sample. In regard to this clone: Its antigen is not yet known. Base qualities are missing; no much larger clone stands one base away.

Including the terminal cysteine and phenylalanine, the CDR3 comprises 15 residues. The DNA shown is the 45-base CDR3, in frame from base 1. Trimming leaves V shorter by 2 bases and J shorter by 9 bases, with the junction holding 10 bases beyond the gene matches. CDR1 and CDR2 (GTSNPN, SVGIG) derive from the germline V gene (reference sequence). The receptor's source is a woman aged 18 to 35 in good health. The V gene is TRBV30 and the J gene is TRBJ2-1; 10 of the junction bases match TRBD2. Source material: blood. The DNA sequence is given as TGTGCCTGGAGTCCCTTTAGCGGGGGGCTTAGTGAGCAGTTCTTC. It encodes CAWSPFSGGLSEQFF.